Each of the 10 T cell receptor beta chains below was sequenced from the same sample in a study of OX40 agonist ivuxolimab in advanced cancers. TCRdb's table, derived via immunoSEQ multiplex PCR, lists solely in-frame clones and lacks some. This table holds 75,000 to 100,000 clones, approximately 90% found once. The sequencing used CD4+ or CD8+ T cells sorted from blood, collected in a trial of the OX40 agonist ivuxolimab. Receptors were obtained from an adult with an advanced solid tumor such as melanoma, head and neck, liver or kidney cancer.

The genes are TRBV5-3 and TRBJ1-5, with D possibly being TRBD1 (6 bases). TRBV5-3 is an open reading frame whose function is uncertain. The CDR3 length is 12 residues. Between the trimmed V and J ends, which lost 8 bases and 4 bases, there was a span of 10 bases. In DNA, the CDR3 is TGTGCCAGTCCGCAGGGGAATCAGCCCCAGCATTTT. Translating it yields CASPQGNQPQHF.

The chain is built from TRBV27 and TRBJ1-2; unclear D gene. This CDR3 is built from 13 residues. V shed 5 bases and J shed 2 bases, with 9 bases lying between them. Per germline, CDR1 MNHEY and CDR2 SMNVEV (reference sequence). CDR3 nucleotide sequence: TGTGCCAGCAGTCCGGAGGGAAACTATGGCTACACCTTC. Protein sequence: CASSPEGNYGYTF.

The rearrangement joins TRBV7-2 to TRBJ1-5, with 8 bases aligning to TRBD1. The CDR3 has 16 amino acids. The V and J ends lost 5 bases and 2 bases, in that order; junction bases with no gene match: 8. Germline CDR1 reads SGHTA; CDR2 reads FQGNSA. The CDR3 bases are TGTGCCAGCAGCCGGGACAGGCCGCCCCGCAATCAGCCCCAGCATTTT. Amino acid sequence: CASSRDRPPRNQPQHF.

This chain joins TRBV21-1 and TRBJ1-5; the table calls TRBD1, which could not be checked here. TRBV21-1 is a pseudogene locus. The CDR3 has 16 amino acids. CDR3 bases: TGTGCCAGCACCACTGGGGACAGGGCCCATCGGGAGCCCCAGCATTTT. This sequence encodes CASTTGDRAHREPQHF.

The rearrangement joins TRBV21-1 to TRBJ1-3. TRBV21-1 is a listed pseudogene. There are 19 residues in the CDR3. The CDR3 sequence: CASSKQDDGRNLSGNTIYF. CDR3 sequence (DNA): TGTGCCAGCAGCAAGCAGGATGACGGACGAAACCTCTCTGGAAACACCATATATTTT.

The chain carries TRBV6-6 and TRBJ2-7, with D possibly matching TRBD1 (8 bases). The CDR3 sequence is 15 residues long. Germline values: CDR1 MNHNY, CDR2 SVGAGI (reference sequence). The V end was cut by 2 bases, the J end by 1 base, with 12 bases between. CDR3 nucleotide sequence: TGTGCCAGCAGTTACGGACAGGGAGGGTCCTACGAGCAGTACTTC. It is translated as CASSYGQGGSYEQYF.

The chain joins TRBV5-4 to TRBJ2-3; 12 positions agree with TRBD2. CDR3 length equals 16 residues. The junction had 7 bases not matched to a gene; V was cut back by 3 bases and J by 5 bases. The V gene's germline CDR1 is SGHNT and CDR2 YYREEE (reference sequence). CDR3 DNA: TGTGCCAGCAGCTCTCCTAGCGGGGGGGTGGAAGATACGCAGTATTTT. It translates to CASSSPSGGVEDTQYF.

The chain combines TRBV7-2 with TRBJ2-5; D is possibly TRBD2 (5 bases). The V end lost 1 base, the J end lost 5 bases, and 8 bases lay between the germline ends. There are 13 residues in the CDR3. In germline, CDR1 is SGHTA, CDR2 FQGNSA. The CDR3 protein is CASSLGGKETQYF. As DNA, the CDR3 is TGTGCCAGCAGCTTAGGAGGGAAGGAGACCCAGTACTTC.

In the case of this clone: The sample has other DNA sequences that encode this CDR3 too. J is TRBJ2-2 and V is TRBV5-1; D unresolved. This CDR3 is 13 amino acids long. Germline CDR1 and CDR2: SGHRS and YFSETQ. Between the trimmed V and J ends, which lost 0 bases and 6 bases, there was a span of 6 bases. The CDR3 spells CASSLDVAGELFF. CDR3 in DNA: TGCGCCAGCAGCTTGGACGTTGCCGGGGAGCTGTTTTTT.

This chain uses TRBV30 with TRBJ1-4; D gene uncertain. Germline V gene sequence: CDR1 GTSNPN, CDR2 SVGIG (reference sequence). There are 15 residues in the CDR3. The ends were cut back, 2 bases at V and 0 bases at J, with 10 bases in the middle. CDR3 amino acids: CAWSPLWATNEKLFF. DNA of the CDR3: TGTGCCTGGAGTCCTCTCTGGGCAACTAATGAAAAACTGTTTTTT.